This is a list of T cell receptor beta chains from one sample in a study of technical replicates of blood from a handful of donors. Produced via immunoSEQ multiplex PCR; TCRdb's table is partial and in-frame only. The sample shows tens of thousands of clones, nearly 99% of them seen only once. The source material was T cells isolated from PBMCs. Source of these receptors: a human donor in good health. CDR3s include the opening cysteine and the closing phenylalanine or tryptophan. The order of the fields is V gene, J gene, CDR3 protein.

TRBV30	TRBJ2-7	CAWSPSAGVYHEQYF
TRBV19	TRBJ1-5	CASSIRDINQPQHF
TRBV9	TRBJ2-3	CASTEGLAGSTDTQYF
TRBV6-5	TRBJ2-2	CASRPAGEVERAVF
TRBV7-2	TRBJ2-3	CASSLHIQGAADTQYF
TRBV5-4	TRBJ2-1	CASSARVGGPGEQFF
TRBV9	TRBJ2-7	CASSASGSNLHEQYF
TRBV19	TRBJ1-2	CASSIEQGLRGYTF
TRBV9	TRBJ2-3	CASSPGAASGSADTQYF
TRBV9	TRBJ2-2	CASSVGGTGELFF
TRBV1	TRBJ1-2	CTSSQVCQIFYGYTF
TRBV23-1	TRBJ1-5	CASRPIWGQPQHF
TRBV2	TRBJ1-3	CASRTGYSGNTIYF
TRBV27	TRBJ2-7	CASSRTRVSYEQYF
TRBV28	TRBJ2-7	CASRVGSRRNEQYF
TRBV6-1	TRBJ1-1	CASSEQGSFVTEAFF
TRBV9	TRBJ2-7	CASSKDGGPYEQYF
TRBV5-1	TRBJ2-1	CASSLGLAGVNEQFF
TRBV10-3	TRBJ2-3	CAISVGGSTDTQYF
TRBV4-1	TRBJ1-4	CASSPRELEKLFF
TRBV13	TRBJ2-7	CASSNPLAPYEQYF
TRBV27	TRBJ1-1	CASSLSVPLNEAFF
TRBV6-6	TRBJ2-5	CASSYRNGRETQYF
TRBV5-8	TRBJ1-5	CASSLVGRGYQPQHF
TRBV7-6	TRBJ2-2	CASSSRENTGELFF
TRBV2	TRBJ2-1	CASSDLPSAEQFF
TRBV9	TRBJ1-2	CASSVRAGGTGYTF
TRBV10-2	TRBJ2-3	CASRGGNTDTQYF